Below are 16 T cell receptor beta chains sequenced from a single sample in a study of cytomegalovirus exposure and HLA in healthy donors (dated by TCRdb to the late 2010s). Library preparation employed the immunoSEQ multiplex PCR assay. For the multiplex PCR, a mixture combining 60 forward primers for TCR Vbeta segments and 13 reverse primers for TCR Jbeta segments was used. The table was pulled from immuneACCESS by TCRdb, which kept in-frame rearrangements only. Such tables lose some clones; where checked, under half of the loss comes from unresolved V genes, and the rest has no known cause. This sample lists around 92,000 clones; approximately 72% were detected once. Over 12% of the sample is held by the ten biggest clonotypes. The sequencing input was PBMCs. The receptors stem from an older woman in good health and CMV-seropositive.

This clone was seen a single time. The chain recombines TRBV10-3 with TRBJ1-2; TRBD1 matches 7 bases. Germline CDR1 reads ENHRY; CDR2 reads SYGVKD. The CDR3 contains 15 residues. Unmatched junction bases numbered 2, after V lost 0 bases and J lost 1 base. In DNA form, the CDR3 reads TGTGCCATCAGTGAGTCGGGGACAGATAACTATGGCTACACCTTC. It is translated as CAISESGTDNYGYTF.

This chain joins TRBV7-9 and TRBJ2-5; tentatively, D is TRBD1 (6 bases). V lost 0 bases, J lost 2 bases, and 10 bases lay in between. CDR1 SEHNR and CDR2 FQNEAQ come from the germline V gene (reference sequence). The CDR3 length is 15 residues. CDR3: CASSLAGAAQETQYF. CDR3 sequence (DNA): TGTGCCAGCAGCTTAGCGGGGGCAGCGCAAGAGACCCAGTACTTC. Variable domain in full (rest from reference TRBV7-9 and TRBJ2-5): DTGVSQNPRHKITKRGQNVTFRCDPISEHNRLYWYRQTLGQGPEFLTYFQNEAQLEKSRLLSDRFSAERPKGSFSTLEIQRTEQGDSAMYLCASSLAGAAQETQYFGPGTRLLVL.

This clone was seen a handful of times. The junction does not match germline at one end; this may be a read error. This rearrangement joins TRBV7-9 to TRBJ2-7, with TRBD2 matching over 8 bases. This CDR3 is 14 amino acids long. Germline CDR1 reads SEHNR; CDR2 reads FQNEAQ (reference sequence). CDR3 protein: CSSSFGGGTYEQYF. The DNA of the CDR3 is TGTTCCAGCAGCTTTGGCGGGGGGACCTACGAGCAGTACTTC.

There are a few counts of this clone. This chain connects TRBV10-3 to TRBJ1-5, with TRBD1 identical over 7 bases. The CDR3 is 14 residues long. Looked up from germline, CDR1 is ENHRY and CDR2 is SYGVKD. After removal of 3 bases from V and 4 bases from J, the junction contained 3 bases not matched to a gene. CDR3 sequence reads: CAISDGTDNQPQHF. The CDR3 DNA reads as TGTGCCATCAGTGATGGGACAGATAATCAGCCCCAGCATTTT.

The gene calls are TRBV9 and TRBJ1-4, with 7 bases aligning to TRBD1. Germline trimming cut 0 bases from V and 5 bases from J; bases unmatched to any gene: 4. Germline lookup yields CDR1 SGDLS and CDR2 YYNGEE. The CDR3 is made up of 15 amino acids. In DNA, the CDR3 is TGTGCCAGCAGCGTAGAGGGGACAGCGAATGAAAAACTGTTTTTT. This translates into CASSVEGTANEKLFF.

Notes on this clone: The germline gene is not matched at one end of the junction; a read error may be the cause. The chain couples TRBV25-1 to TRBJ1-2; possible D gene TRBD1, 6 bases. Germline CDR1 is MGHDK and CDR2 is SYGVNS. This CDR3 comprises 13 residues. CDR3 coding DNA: TGTGCCAGCACTCCACGGGACAACTCTGGCTACACCTTC. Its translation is CASTPRDNSGYTF.

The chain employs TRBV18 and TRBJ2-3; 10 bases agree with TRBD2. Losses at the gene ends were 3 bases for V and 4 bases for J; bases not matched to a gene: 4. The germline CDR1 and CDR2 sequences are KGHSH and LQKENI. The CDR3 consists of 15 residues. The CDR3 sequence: CASSPASGGSDTQYF. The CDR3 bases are TGTGCCAGCTCACCGGCTAGCGGGGGATCAGATACGCAGTATTTT.

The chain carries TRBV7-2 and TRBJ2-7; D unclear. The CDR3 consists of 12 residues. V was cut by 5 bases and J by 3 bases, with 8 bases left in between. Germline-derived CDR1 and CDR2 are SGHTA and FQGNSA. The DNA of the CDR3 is TGTGCCAGCAGCCCCACTTTCTACGAGCAGTACTTC. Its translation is CASSPTFYEQYF.

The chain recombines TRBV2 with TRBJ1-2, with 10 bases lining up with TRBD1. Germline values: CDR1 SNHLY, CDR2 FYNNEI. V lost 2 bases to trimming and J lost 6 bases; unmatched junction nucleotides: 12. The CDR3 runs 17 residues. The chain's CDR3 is CASSESGTGESSDGYTF. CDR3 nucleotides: TGTGCCAGCAGTGAATCCGGGACAGGGGAGTCGTCGGATGGCTACACCTTC.

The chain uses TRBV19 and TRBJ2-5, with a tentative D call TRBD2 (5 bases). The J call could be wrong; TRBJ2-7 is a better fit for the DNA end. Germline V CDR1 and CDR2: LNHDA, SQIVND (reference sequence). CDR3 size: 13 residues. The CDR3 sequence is CASSLGISYEQYF. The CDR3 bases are TGTGCCAGTAGTCTCGGGATCTCCTACGAGCAGTACTTC.

CDR3 in DNA: TGTGCCAGCAGTTCCGGGACTATCTCCTACGAGCAGTACTTC. Amino acid sequence: CASSSGTISYEQYF. The chain carries TRBV6-5 and TRBJ2-7; 7 nucleotides align to TRBD2. Trimming took 4 bases from V and 0 from J; bases not matched to a gene: 3. Germline CDR1 reads MNHEY; CDR2 reads SVGAGI. There are 14 residues in the CDR3.

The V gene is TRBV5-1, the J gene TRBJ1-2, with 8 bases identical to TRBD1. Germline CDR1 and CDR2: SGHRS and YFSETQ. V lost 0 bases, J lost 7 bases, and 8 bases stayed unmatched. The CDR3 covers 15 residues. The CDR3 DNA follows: TGCGCCAGCAGCTTGGCCGGTGACAGGGGCTCTGGCTACACCTTC. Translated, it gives CASSLAGDRGSGYTF.

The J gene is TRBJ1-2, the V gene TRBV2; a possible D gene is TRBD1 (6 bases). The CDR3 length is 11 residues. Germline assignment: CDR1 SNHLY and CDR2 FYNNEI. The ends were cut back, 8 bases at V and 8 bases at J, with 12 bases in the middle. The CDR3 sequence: CASGGGGGYTF. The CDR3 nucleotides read TGTGCCAGCGGGGGGGGCGGCGGCTACACCTTC.

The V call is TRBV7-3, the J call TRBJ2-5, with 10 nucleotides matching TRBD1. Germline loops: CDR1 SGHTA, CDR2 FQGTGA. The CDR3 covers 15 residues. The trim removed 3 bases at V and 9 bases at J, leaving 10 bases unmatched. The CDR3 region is CASSLGQGPFEAQYF. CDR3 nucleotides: TGTGCCAGCAGCTTGGGACAGGGGCCTTTTGAGGCCCAGTACTTC.

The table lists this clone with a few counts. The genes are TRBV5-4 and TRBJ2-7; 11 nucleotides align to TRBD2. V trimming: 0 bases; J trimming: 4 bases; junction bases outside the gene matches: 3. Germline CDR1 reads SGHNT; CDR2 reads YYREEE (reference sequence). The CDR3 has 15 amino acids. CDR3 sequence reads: CASSLEGLAEYEQYF. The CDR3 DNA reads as TGTGCCAGCAGCTTGGAGGGACTAGCGGAATACGAGCAGTACTTC. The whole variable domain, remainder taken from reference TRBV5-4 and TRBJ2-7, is ETGVTQSPTHLIKTRGQQVTLRCSSQSGHNTVSWYQQALGQGPQFIFQYYREEENGRGNFPPRFSGLQFPNYSSELNVNALELDDSALYLCASSLEGLAEYEQYFGPGTRLTVT.

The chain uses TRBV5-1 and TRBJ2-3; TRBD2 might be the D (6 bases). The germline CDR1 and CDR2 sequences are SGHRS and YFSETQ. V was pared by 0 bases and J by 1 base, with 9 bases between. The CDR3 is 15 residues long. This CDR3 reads CASSLAGSRTDTQYF. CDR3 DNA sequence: TGCGCCAGCAGCTTGGCCGGGAGCCGCACAGATACGCAGTATTTT.